These T cell receptor beta chains were read from a single sample in a study of control samples from healthy donors and cancer patients. Sequenced by immunoSEQ multiplex PCR; TCRdb stores in-frame clones only, minus some. Seen here are 20,000 to 30,000 clones, approximately 90% observed once, and the top ten hold roughly 13%. Sequencing was performed on PBMCs. The receptors were sampled from a man aged 45-60 years with lung cancer. The CDR3 runs from the conserved cysteine through the conserved F or W. D genes are given only for firm matches. Rows give clone size only sometimes, using once, few, many, or a class for an expanded clone.

v_gene	j_gene	d_gene	abundance	CDR3nt	CDR3aa
TRBV5-1	TRBJ1-2	NA	NA	TGCGCCAGCAGCTTGGCGGGGGTTGGTGGGCCAGCTAACTATGGCTACACCTTC	CASSLAGVGGPANYGYTF
TRBV18	TRBJ1-6	TRBD1	NA	TGTGCCAGCTCACTTACAGGGGAAAGCTCCTATAATTCACCCCTCCACTTT	CASSLTGESSYNSPLHF
TRBV30	TRBJ1-4	NA	NA	TGTGCCTGGAGTGCCACCGGGGGTTTACATGAAAAACTGTTTTTT	CAWSATGGLHEKLFF
TRBV27	TRBJ2-3	TRBD1	NA	TGTGCCAGCAGTTTATCGGACAGGAGAGGCACAGATACGCAGTATTTT	CASSLSDRRGTDTQYF
TRBV28	TRBJ2-1	NA	NA	TGTGCCAGCAGTCCCTCGAGGGGAGTCTACAATGAGCAGTTCTTC	CASSPSRGVYNEQFF
TRBV7-8	TRBJ2-3	NA	NA	TGTGCCAGCAGCTTCACACAGGGTGGTACAGATACGCAGTATTTT	CASSFTQGGTDTQYF
TRBV20-1	TRBJ2-7	TRBD2	NA	TGCAGTGCTAGTGGGCTAGCGGGGACCTACGAGCAGTACTTC	CSASGLAGTYEQYF
TRBV7-9	TRBJ1-1	TRBD1	once	TGTGCCAGCAGCTTAGCGGGATCACAGGGGGCTGGATGGAACACTGAAGCTTTCTTT	CASSLAGSQGAGWNTEAFF
TRBV9	TRBJ2-2	NA	NA	TGTGCCAGCAGCGGCCGAGGGAGGGGGCTTAACACCGGGGAGCTGTTTTTT	CASSGRGRGLNTGELFF
TRBV7-2	TRBJ1-5	NA	NA	TGTGCCAGCAAGAGTGGGGATCAGCCCCAGCATTTT	CASKSGDQPQHF
TRBV21-1	TRBJ2-3	NA	NA	TGTGCCAGCAGCAAAGCCCGGTCCTGCACAGATACGCAGTATTTT	CASSKARSCTDTQYF
TRBV18	TRBJ2-1	TRBD1	NA	TGTGCCAGCTCACGACCCGGGACAGTATACAATGAGCAGTTCTTC	CASSRPGTVYNEQFF
TRBV3-1/TRBV3-2	TRBJ2-5	NA	NA	TGTGCCAGCAGCCAAAGCGAATACAGGCCCCAAGAGACCCAGTACTTC	CASSQSEYRPQETQYF
TRBV18	TRBJ2-6	NA	once	TGTGCCAGCTCACGTCCAGGAGACTCTGGGGCCAACGTCCTGACTTTC	CASSRPGDSGANVLTF
TRBV6-6	TRBJ1-5	NA	NA	TGTGCCAGCACCCTCCCCACAGGGAGCAATCAGCCCCAGCATTTT	CASTLPTGSNQPQHF
TRBV5-8	TRBJ2-7	NA	NA	TGTGCCAGCAGCTTGGCCCAGGGGGGATCCTACGAGCAGTACTTC	CASSLAQGGSYEQYF
TRBV2	TRBJ1-1	TRBD1	NA	TGTGCCAGCAGTGAATGGACAGGGGGCGAAGCTTTCTTT	CASSEWTGGEAFF
TRBV7-9	TRBJ1-6	NA	NA	TGTGCCAGCAGCGAAGGGGGTTCACCCCTCCACTTT	CASSEGGSPLHF
TRBV11-2	TRBJ2-2	TRBD2	NA	TGTGCCAGCACTCCACTTGCGGGGGGCCACGGGGAGCTGTTTTTT	CASTPLAGGHGELFF
TRBV29-1	TRBJ2-5	TRBD2	NA	TGCAGCGCCAGCCCCCGGGCGGGGGGACAAGAGACCCAGTACTTC	CSASPRAGGQETQYF
TRBV5-1	TRBJ2-3	NA	NA	TGCGCCAGCAGCTCTCGGGACCCAGAAAGCACAGATACGCAGTATTTT	CASSSRDPESTDTQYF
TRBV6-6	TRBJ2-5	TRBD1	NA	TGTGCCAGCAGTCGAATACGAGGGACAGGGGAAGAGACCCAGTACTTC	CASSRIRGTGEETQYF
TRBV29-1	TRBJ2-7	TRBD1	NA	TGCAGCGCATGGGACAGGGGTTACGAGCAGTACTTC	CSAWDRGYEQYF
TRBV7-8	TRBJ1-3	NA	NA	TGTGCCAGCAGCCCGACTAGGTTATCTGGAAACACCATATATTTT	CASSPTRLSGNTIYF
TRBV11-1	TRBJ2-2	NA	NA	TGTGCCAGCAGCTTAGGAAGGCAGGGACGGACCGGGGAGCTGTTTTTT	CASSLGRQGRTGELFF
TRBV5-1	TRBJ2-5	NA	NA	TGCGCCAGCAGATTAGGGGGAGAGACCCAGTACTTC	CASRLGGETQYF
TRBV2	TRBJ2-4	NA	once	TGTGCCAGCGAACTAGGAGGGGGCAGAAACATTCAGTACTTC	CASELGGGRNIQYF
TRBV28	TRBJ2-2	TRBD1	NA	TGTGCCAGCAGTCCGGGACAGGCGCCGAACACCGGGGAGCTGTTTTTT	CASSPGQAPNTGELFF
TRBV28	TRBJ2-5	TRBD2	NA	TGTGCCAGCACCGAGACTAGCGGATTATCAGAGACCCAGTACTTC	CASTETSGLSETQYF
TRBV20-1	TRBJ1-2	NA	NA	TGCAGTGCTAGACTCCAAAATGGCTACACCTTC	CSARLQNGYTF
TRBV6-6	TRBJ1-5	TRBD1	NA	TGTGCCAGCGAGCAGGGGGCCAATCAGCCCCAGCATTTT	CASEQGANQPQHF
TRBV19	TRBJ2-2	TRBD1	few	TGTGCCAGTAACCCAGAAGGGACAGGGGGCAAAGTTACCGGGGAGCTGTTTTTT	CASNPEGTGGKVTGELFF
TRBV5-5	TRBJ1-2	TRBD1	once	TGTGCCAGCAGCTTCCGGGACAGGGGAGGAGGTTACACCTTC	CASSFRDRGGGYTF
TRBV28	TRBJ1-2	NA	once	TGTGCCAGCAGTTTAAGGGGGGCCTATGGCTACACCTTC	CASSLRGAYGYTF
TRBV27	TRBJ1-2	NA	NA	TGTGCCAGCAGTTTATCGGGCTTCGAGAACTATGGCTACACCTTC	CASSLSGFENYGYTF